The sequence of this TCR beta chain was determined in a study of blood T cell repertoires in COVID-19. Study at large: T cells, B-cell-depleted T cells, or PBMCs provided the cDNA or gDNA that served as material.

Methods used by the authors: Cell counts per sample came from amplifying reference gene primers. The method was immunoSEQ multiplex PCR; TCRdb's version includes in-frame clones alone and lacks a portion of them. From that table come the V and J calls and clone size; the DNA was used to work out D and trimming. The sample comprises approximately 100,000 clones, roughly 89% of which are singletons, and approximately 5.5% rests with the top ten. The sequence came from a woman of 80 years or more with active COVID-19. Sequencing was done on a sample of peripheral blood.

Here the CDR3 DNA reads TGTGCCAGCAGCCAAGATCGCGACGAGCAGTACTTC. Protein: CASSQDRDEQYF. V and J are TRBV3-1 (or the pseudogene TRBV3-2) and TRBJ2-7, with D hard to call. This CDR3 region has 12 residues. Germline V gene sequence: CDR1 LGHDT, CDR2 YNNKEL (reference sequence). Trimming took off 0 bases at V and 5 bases at J, with 5 bases between the two ends.